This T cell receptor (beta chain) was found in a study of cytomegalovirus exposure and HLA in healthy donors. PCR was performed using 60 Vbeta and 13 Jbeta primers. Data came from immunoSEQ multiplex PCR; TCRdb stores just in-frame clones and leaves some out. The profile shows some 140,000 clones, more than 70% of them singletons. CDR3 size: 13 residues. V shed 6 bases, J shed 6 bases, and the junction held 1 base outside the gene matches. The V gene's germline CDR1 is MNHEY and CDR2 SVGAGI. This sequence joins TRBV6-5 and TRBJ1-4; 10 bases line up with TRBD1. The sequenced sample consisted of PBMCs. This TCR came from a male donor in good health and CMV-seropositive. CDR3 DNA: TGTGCCAGCAGCGGACAGGGGGATGAAAAACTGTTTTTT. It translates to CASSGQGDEKLFF.